This TCR beta chain stems from a study of graft-versus-host responses after intestinal transplantation. Study-wide context: The whole recipient group had anti-thymocyte globulin induction followed by tacrolimus and steroids for approximately three years.

TCRdb keeps only in-frame clones here, not all; method: immunoSEQ multiplex PCR. The sample contains about 20,000 clones, more than 75% of which appear only once. Findings and caveats of the study: Circulating GvH clone levels at their peak were associated with HvG declines (early post-transplant). GvH clones turned up in recipient marrow; some had shown up first in ileum or blood.

A note on this clone: Its target is not known.

The specimen comprised PBMCs, sampled just over 230 days after intestinal transplant. This clonotype was sampled from a human patient who received an intestinal transplant, so some T cells may come from the graft donor.

As DNA, the CDR3 is TGTGCCAGCTCACCACGCGGGGGCTCGCGCACAGATACGCAGTATTTT. Amino acid sequence: CASSPRGGSRTDTQYF. The chain has TRBV18 and TRBJ2-3; D might be TRBD2 (7 bases). CDR1 is KGHSH and CDR2 is LQKENI in the germline V gene. Between the trimmed V and J ends, which lost 1 base and 1 base, there was a span of 12 bases. CDR3 length equals 16 residues.